What follows is one TCR beta chain and its context. The sample originates from a study of blood T cell repertoires in COVID-19. Study-wide background: PBMCs, B-cell-depleted T cells, or T cells were the source of the cDNA or gDNA that made up the material.

TCRdb keeps only in-frame clones here, not all; method: immunoSEQ multiplex PCR. The sample records approximately 140,000 clones, roughly 85% being singletons. Germline values: CDR1 SGHTA, CDR2 FQGNSA. This CDR3 is 12 amino acids long. V lost 1 base, J lost 10 bases, and 1 base stayed unmatched. V is TRBV7-2 and J is TRBJ2-1; 7 bases match TRBD2. This TCR was sampled from a man in his 60s with acute or convalescent COVID-19. The specimen sequenced was peripheral blood. CDR3 sequence reads: CASSLDGGEQFF. Written as DNA, the CDR3 is TGTGCCAGCAGCTTAGACGGGGGGGAGCAGTTCTTC.